Listed below are T cell receptor beta chains from one sample, sequenced in a study of CD8+ T cells in alopecia areata. The protocol was immunoSEQ multiplex PCR, while the TCRdb copy is restricted to in-frame clones and leaves out a portion. This table has some 200,000 clones, nearly 60% appearing once. This sample comprised CD4+ T cells sorted from blood, obtained at week 24, from a patient treated with tofacitinib. Receptors were obtained from a human donor with alopecia areata. The CDR3 runs from the conserved cysteine through the conserved F or W. A D gene is named only where the DNA matches it firmly. Not every row has a clone size; where given, it reads once, few, many or a size class.

>TRBJ1-4|TRBD1|TRBV25-1|-
CASSVPGGRGEKLFF
TGTGCCAGCAGTGTCCCAGGGGGGCGGGGTGAAAAACTGTTTTTT
>TRBJ1-2|TRBD1|TRBV5-4|-
CASSSTGHYGYTF
TGTGCCAGCAGCTCGACAGGGCACTATGGCTACACCTTC
>TRBJ1-6|TRBD1|TRBV15|-
CATASGGRSPLHF
TGTGCCACAGCATCAGGGGGGCGTTCACCCCTCCACTTT
>TRBJ1-2|-|TRBV4-3|few
CASSQESSYGYTF
TGCGCCAGCAGCCAAGAAAGCAGCTATGGCTACACCTTC
>TRBJ1-2|-|TRBV7-9|-
CASSLEGIGYTF
TGTGCCAGCAGCTTAGAAGGGATTGGCTACACCTTC
>TRBJ2-3|-|TRBV5-1|-
CASSSKTGTADTQYF
TGCGCCAGCAGCTCGAAAACAGGGACCGCAGATACGCAGTATTTT
>TRBJ2-7|TRBD1|TRBV10-3|-
CAISGQGSSYEQYF
TGTGCCATCTCTGGACAGGGGTCGTCCTACGAGCAGTACTTC
>TRBJ2-5|-|TRBV19|-
CASRRGQETQYF
TGTGCCAGCCGCAGGGGCCAAGAGACCCAGTACTTC
>TRBJ2-7|-|TRBV29-1|-
CSVGCTGFSYEQYF
TGCAGCGTTGGCTGCACGGGGTTCTCCTACGAGCAGTACTTC
>TRBJ2-1|-|TRBV6-5|-
CASSYFGGTYNEQFF
TGTGCCAGCAGTTACTTCGGAGGGACTTACAATGAGCAGTTCTTC
>TRBJ2-1|TRBD1|TRBV4-1|few
CASSRLGQAYNEQFF
TGCGCCAGCAGCCGACTTGGACAGGCCTACAATGAGCAGTTCTTC
>TRBJ2-5|-|TRBV5-1|-
CASSSGRNQETQYF
TGCGCCAGCAGCTCGGGACGGAACCAAGAGACCCAGTACTTC
>TRBJ1-1|-|TRBV6-5|few
CASSRGVNTEAFF
TGTGCCAGCAGCCGGGGGGTGAACACTGAAGCTTTCTTT
>TRBJ1-1|TRBD1|TRBV18|-
CASSRRTGEYTEAFF
TGTGCCAGCTCACGGCGGACAGGGGAGTACACTGAAGCTTTCTTT
>TRBJ2-7|TRBD1|TRBV28|-
CASNPITGEMQYF
TGTGCCAGCAACCCCATCACAGGGGAGATGCAGTACTTC
>TRBJ2-7|-|TRBV7-6|-
CASSLESGTAPYEQYF
TGTGCCAGCAGCTTGGAGTCCGGGACCGCGCCCTACGAGCAGTACTTC
>TRBJ1-2|-|TRBV9|-
CASSVGGDNYGYTF
TGTGCCAGCAGCGTAGGGGGAGATAACTATGGCTACACCTTC
>TRBJ2-5|-|TRBV5-1|-
CASSPGTVQETQYF
TGCGCCAGCAGCCCTGGGACGGTCCAAGAGACCCAGTACTTC
>TRBJ2-1|TRBD2|TRBV5-6|-
CASSPIGLGAGNEQFF
TGTGCCAGCAGCCCAATTGGACTAGGGGCCGGCAATGAGCAGTTCTTC
>TRBJ2-5|-|TRBV5-5|-
CASSTGPVQETQYF
TGTGCCAGCAGTACCGGACCTGTCCAAGAGACCCAGTACTTC
>TRBJ1-2|-|TRBV13|-
CASKRQAQRANYGYTF
TGTGCCAGCAAGCGACAGGCCCAACGAGCTAACTATGGCTACACCTTC
>TRBJ2-2|TRBD2|TRBV5-6|-
CASRKWASGSTGELFF
TGTGCCAGCAGGAAGTGGGCTAGCGGGTCCACCGGGGAGCTGTTTTTT
>TRBJ2-3|TRBD2|TRBV4-3|few
CASSQSPTSGITTDTQYF
TGCGCCAGCAGCCAGAGCCCGACTAGCGGGATAACCACAGATACGCAGTATTTT
>TRBJ1-1|-|TRBV4-1|-
CASSQDGNRLNTEAFF
TGCGCCAGCAGCCAAGATGGGAACCGCTTGAACACTGAAGCTTTCTTT
>TRBJ2-3|-|TRBV27|-
CASRPPVASTDTQYF
TGTGCCAGTCGCCCCCCCGTGGCTAGCACAGATACGCAGTATTTT
>TRBJ2-5|-|TRBV23-1|-
CASSQSGPQETQYF
TGCGCCAGCAGTCAATCGGGTCCCCAAGAGACCCAGTACTTC
>TRBJ2-2|-|TRBV7-6|-
CASSLAETGFNTGELFF
TGTGCCAGCAGCTTAGCTGAGACTGGCTTTAACACCGGGGAGCTGTTTTTT
>TRBJ2-1|TRBD1|TRBV7-3|once
CASSPTFLTGGNEQFF
TGTGCCAGCAGCCCCACCTTTCTAACAGGGGGCAATGAGCAGTTCTTC
>TRBJ2-2|TRBD1|TRBV18|few
CASSPGQQNTGELFF
TGTGCCAGCTCACCGGGACAGCAGAACACCGGGGAGCTGTTTTTT
>TRBJ2-1|TRBD2|TRBV27|-
CASRPGTSAYNEQFF
TGTGCCAGCAGGCCTGGGACTAGCGCTTACAATGAGCAGTTCTTC
>TRBJ2-7|TRBD1|TRBV28|-
CASSLTGGLLHYEQYF
TGTGCCAGCAGTCTGACAGGGGGCCTGTTACATTACGAGCAGTACTTC